The T cell receptor (beta chain) under discussion was sequenced for a study of blood T cells in healthy people across ages. General study results and limits: Diversity estimates drawn from one million T cells were deemed underestimates. The long-lived group displayed more naive CD4+ cells, plus higher diversity, than the aged donors did. Age advanced and TCR beta diversity per million T cells fell, roughly linearly.

The CDR3 has 13 amino acids. Germline V gene data show CDR1 as MNHEY and CDR2 as SVGEGT. Combining a sample-barcoded 5' primer with a J-beta primer mix, a second PCR ran for roughly 7 to 11 cycles. With 12 random nucleotides, a template-switch adaptor tagged each individual cDNA molecule. MiXCR, applied by TCRdb to the 5' RACE reads, yields one record per CDR3 protein. Of approximately 880,000 distinct CDR3 sequences listed, around 48% are singletons. About this clonotype itself: Its antigen is currently unknown. The junction does not match germline at one end; this may be a read error.

Specimen: blood. This chain uses TRBV6-2 or TRBV6-3 with TRBJ2-1, with D perhaps matching TRBD2 (6 bases). This TCR came from a man aged 30 to 39 in good health. The CDR3 region is CASMGGSYNGQFF. CDR3 coding DNA: TGTGCCAGCATGGGAGGCTCCTACAATGGGCAGTTCTTC.